This T cell receptor (beta chain) is from a study of shared clonotypes between healthy human individuals. Measured with immunoSEQ multiplex PCR; TCRdb has only the in-frame clones, and not every one. The sample records 2.3 million or so clones, approximately 95% being singletons. Trimming removed 7 bases at V and 4 bases at J, with 15 bases between. Germline V CDR1 and CDR2: LNHDA, SQIVND (reference sequence). The CDR3 loop spans 14 amino acids. The sequencing input was naive CD4+ T cells from PBMCs. Subset described: CD45RA+ positively selected. J is TRBJ2-3 and V is TRBV19, with D maybe TRBD2 (5 bases). This sequence was found in a man between 18 and 35 years old in good health. Some clones in this sample may be carry-over from other donors' samples. The CDR3 region has the DNA TGTGCCAGTACCCGGGAAATAAGCGCAGATACGCAGTATTTT. Translating gives CASTREISADTQYF.